The clone carrying this T cell receptor (beta chain) was counted many times. The target antigen is unknown. The sample originates from a study of breast tumors, draining lymph nodes, adjacent tissues. The study, taken as a whole, reports: Compared with lymph nodes, tumors were less diverse; compared with nontumor tissue, more. Tumor T cell lymph node origin was a supported hypothesis, not proven. Most tumor T cells seemingly derive from lymph node, then expand in tumor.

Axillary draining lymph nodes of breast cancer patients supplied the node samples. Per the germline V gene, CDR1 is SGHTS and CDR2 is YDEGEE. The V gene end was trimmed by 4 bases and the J gene end by 4 bases; junction bases not matched to a gene: 8. The CDR3 length is 15 residues. TCRdb used MiXCR to reprocess the multiplex PCR reads, holding one entry per CDR3 protein. This table has under 150,000 distinct CDR3 sequences, over 20% appearing once. The sequence derives from a female donor with breast cancer. Some clones in this sample may be carry-over from other donors' samples. The V call is TRBV5-8, the J call TRBJ2-1; 7 nucleotides match TRBD2. The specimen sequenced was axillary lymph node tissue. Here the CDR3 reads CASSLSSGLYNEQFF. The CDR3 DNA follows: TGTGCCAGCAGCCTTTCTAGCGGCCTATACAATGAGCAGTTCTTC.